This T cell receptor (beta chain) was recovered during a study of blood T cell repertoires in COVID-19. Across the whole study: T cells, B-cell-depleted T cells, or PBMCs supplied cDNA or gDNA.

The CDR3 has 18 amino acids. Between the trimmed V and J ends, which lost 0 bases and 0 bases, there was a span of 15 bases. Germline CDR1 is LGHDT and CDR2 is YNNKEL (reference sequence). Clones were read by immunoSEQ multiplex PCR, and TCRdb kept only the in-frame ones, dropping some. In the table there are 150,000 to 200,000 clones, approximately 84% of which are singletons. The TCR was taken from a woman aged 80 or over with acute or convalescent COVID-19. Sequencing used peripheral blood. The chain carries TRBV3-1 (or the pseudogene TRBV3-2) and TRBJ1-3, with D possibly TRBD1 on 6 matching bases. Here the CDR3 DNA reads TGTGCCAGCAGCCAAGATCCCGGGACACCCTTCTCTGGAAACACCATATATTTT. This gives the protein CASSQDPGTPFSGNTIYF.